This TCR beta chain was identified during a study of cytomegalovirus exposure and HLA in healthy donors (dated by TCRdb to between 2016 and 2019). Regarding the study in general: An earlier analysis of roughly 500 of the donors reported more than 250 Gb of sequence data and 120 million or so unique TCR beta sequences from some 180 million T cells. About 280 gigabases of sequencing data and around 88 million unique TCR sequences made up an early release that covered over 550 HLA-typed donors. Of the roughly 400 genotyped donors, about 84% fell in the genetic ancestry cluster associated with self-reported Caucasian donors. The aim of the study was to test whether cataloging public T cell receptors could identify signatures of past pathogen exposure. The T cell repertoires of 550 to 850 subjects were profiled by immunosequencing and related to cytomegalovirus serostatus. A separate validation cohort of 90 to 150 different subjects was used in addition to the approximately 610-subject first cohort. To predict cytomegalovirus infection status, the study brought together high-throughput TCR immunosequencing, statistical association of individual TCRs with disease status, and machine learning. A later analysis re-examined previously published TCR beta repertoires from just over 650 donors and added high-resolution HLA genotyping to investigate patterns of TCR occurrence. In the later analysis, no new phenotypic data were used to find candidate immune exposures; instead, reliance was placed on TCR beta sequences and their occurrence across donors. To decide whether each TCR beta V gene segment behaved as functional or pseudogenic, an earlier analysis of some 600 of the donors relied on high-throughput TCR beta sequencing. Donor age, sex, ethnicity and CMV serostatus were compiled alongside the repertoire data. A later genetic analysis used genome-wide SNP genotypes for about three fifths of the 666 donors, treating that subset as a discovery cohort. All discovery cohort repertoires had been generated using a single sequencing platform. Class I and class II HLA loci were covered by the typing at four-digit resolution. The number of typed donors differed by locus: roughly 629-630 for A, B, C, DRB1 and DQB1; some 500 for DQA1; over 600 for DPA1; and 400 to 480 for DPB1. Because of strong linkage in the cohort, roughly five DR-DQ haplotypes were treated as single units for association and clustering. Among roughly 400 genotyped donors of the cohort, an average of around 240,000 unique TCR beta nucleotide sequences were sequenced per donor, around 20% of them non-productive. The full study reports these points: According to a later analysis, TCR association rates differed among HLA loci, with DRB1 alleles showing the most associated TCRs and HLA-C alleles showing the fewest. The study listed 164 TCR beta chains as associated with cytomegalovirus. The cohort was sequenced for TCR beta chains only, and without alpha or paired-chain data the features that could be detected were limited. Seventeen rarely observed V segments, including chromosome 9 orphons, were excluded from the earlier analysis of almost 600 of the donors because counts were too low. In an earlier analysis of roughly 560 of the donors, most TCR beta V segments were observed in productive rearrangements about 90% or about 30% of the time, broadly matching IMGT annotations. A later genetic analysis reported fewer N-insertions in productive TCRs among donors in an Asian-associated ancestry cluster than the approximately 700-donor mean. When HLA alleles, especially DR and DQ, strongly co-occurred, TCR associations were difficult to assign to individual alleles. Some IMGT-functional V segments, including TRBV6-2 and TRBV6-3, could not be distinguished by the 87-base-pair reads and were therefore excluded. Sequencing depth was assumed to be roughly uniform across donors in the presence/absence analyses, though that assumption may not hold. In a later analysis, most CMV-associated TCR beta chains were found to appear HLA-restricted, with HLA associations seemingly driven largely by CMV exposure. HLA typing was unavailable for some donors at each locus, so association tests used only the typed subset. An association between a missense DCLRE1C variant and V-gene and J-gene trimming of TCR beta chains was found in a later genetic analysis and replicated in an independent cohort. Correlated functional status among segregating V segments might be attributable to linkage disequilibrium, but an unknown experimental factor could not be ruled out. In vitro tests confirmed that a few of the cytomegalovirus-associated TCR beta chains recognize cytomegalovirus antigens. Compared with equally common non-associated chains, HLA-associated TCR beta chains in a later analysis were more clonally expanded and had lower generation probabilities. Several of the top co-occurrence clusters appeared to be linked to parvovirus B19, influenza, CMV and Epstein-Barr virus, according to a later analysis. A cluster of highly shared sequence variants was judged likely to represent a technical artifact of the sequencing pipeline. The classifier was reported to diagnose cytomegalovirus status with high specificity and sensitivity in both the original and validation cohorts. The authors suggested that the approach could potentially be generalized to other disease states and immunological phenotypes. A later analysis associated 16,951 TCR beta sequences with specific HLA alleles at a false discovery rate of 0.05. For the cohort, immune exposure information was limited to CMV serostatus. Most TCR sequences were observed very rarely across donors, whereas some public TCRs were present in many individuals. A further reported finding was that TCR beta sequences accurately predicted the HLA-A and HLA-B alleles for most subjects in the first cohort.

The library was prepared using the immunoSEQ multiplex PCR assay. A mixture of 60 forward primers for TCR Vbeta segments and 13 reverse primers for TCR Jbeta segments was used in the multiplex PCR. A multiplex PCR assay on genomic DNA amplified the CDR3 region of rearranged TCR beta genes. The Illumina HiSeq System was used to sequence the amplified TCR beta libraries as 87-base-pair reads. The paper's processing steps were these. A later analysis counted tens of millions of unique TCR beta chains across the 600 to 850 repertoires, and about 10 million of these chains were shared by at least two donors. To remove PCR and sequencing errors, raw reads were error-corrected and collapsed into unique sequences using a nearest-neighbor algorithm that merged closely related sequences. V, D and J gene segments were assigned by aligning CDR3 sequences to IMGT reference sequences. Each retained sequence needed at least a six-nucleotide match to both a V gene segment and a J gene segment. A rearrangement was called productive if the CDR3 had no stop codons and remained in frame with V and J, and every other rearrangement was called non-productive. Following IMGT convention, CDR3 was defined as the stretch from the second conserved V-encoded cysteine to the conserved J-encoded phenylalanine. In an earlier analysis of more than 550 of the donors, sequences lacking an unambiguous match to a single V gene segment were excluded. In an earlier analysis of around 600 of the donors, V segments were called functional above 56.7% productive rearrangements and were called segregating when the between-donor standard deviation exceeded 5%. A statistical classification framework was built to diagnose cytomegalovirus status from the catalog of TCR beta chain sequences. V and J gene assignment, in a later analysis, came from comparing TCR nucleotide sequences with IMGT/GENE-DB human TR gene sequences. The TCRdist pipeline was used in a later analysis to assign CDR3 sequences and most-parsimonious VDJ recombination scenarios. In a later analysis, each TCR beta chain was defined by its CDR3 amino acid sequence together with its V-gene family, and reads without a unique V-gene family were excluded. As a way to deal with suspected cross-contamination and a sequencing artifact, a later analysis dropped hundreds of nucleotide sequences that were highly shared and had low generation probability. In a later analysis, a clonal expansion index was calculated for each public chain from normalized within-repertoire ranks of inferred template counts. A later analysis computed generation probabilities with a VDJ recombination model fitted to out-of-frame rearrangements, and checked the results against IGoR. In a later analysis, hypergeometric tests were used to score TCR-TCR, TCR-HLA and TCR-CMV co-occurrence, with a repertoire-size bias correction applied to TCR pairs. A later analysis estimated false discovery rates by permuting HLA or CMV assignments 20 times. In a later analysis, co-occurring TCRs were grouped using DBSCAN, and TCRdist sequence similarity was added for clustering within HLA-allele-positive subsets. Repertoires with fewer than 30,000 or more than 120,000 public chains were left out of co-occurrence clustering, as were a handful of repertoires with anomalous nucleotide sharing. TCRdb took over this immuneACCESS table, retaining in-frame rearrangements with V and J assigned. Such tables are incomplete; in checked studies, under half of the missing clones stem from an unresolved V gene, and the remainder is unexplained. The V and J calls and clone size are taken from that table; D and trimming were inferred from the DNA. The sample table lists roughly 160,000 clones, roughly 85% of them with a count of one. The ten largest clones capture about 10% of the sample.

In total, 630 or so healthy bone marrow donors made up the cohort. At the time of sampling, every cohort member was nominally healthy, though immune exposures that went unrecorded were likely present. The donor was CMV seropositive and belonged to the group of more than 250 seropositive cohort members. Each donor provided a peripheral blood sample, and peripheral blood mononuclear cells were used for TCR beta sequencing. The Qiagen DNeasy Blood Extraction Kit was used to extract genomic DNA from the blood cell samples. Notes on this clone: The antigen this receptor binds is unknown. Base qualities are not at hand, and no much larger clone is one base apart.

The CDR3 covers 14 residues, taking in both the cysteine and the phenylalanine. Only the CDR3 DNA is retained, 42 bases long and in frame from the first base. CDR1 SGDLS and CDR2 YYNGEE were looked up in the germline V gene. V is cut by 3 bases and J by 4 bases, and the space between the germline ends is 13 bases. The sequence links TRBV9 to TRBJ1-1; TRBD1 is perhaps the D gene, given 5 matching bases. The sequence was obtained from a man younger than 35 in good health and CMV-seropositive. Sequencing was carried out using PBMCs. The sequenced DNA: TGTGCCAGCAGCGCCCCCAGGGTGGGCACTGAAGCTTTCTTT. Its protein reads: CASSAPRVGTEAFF.